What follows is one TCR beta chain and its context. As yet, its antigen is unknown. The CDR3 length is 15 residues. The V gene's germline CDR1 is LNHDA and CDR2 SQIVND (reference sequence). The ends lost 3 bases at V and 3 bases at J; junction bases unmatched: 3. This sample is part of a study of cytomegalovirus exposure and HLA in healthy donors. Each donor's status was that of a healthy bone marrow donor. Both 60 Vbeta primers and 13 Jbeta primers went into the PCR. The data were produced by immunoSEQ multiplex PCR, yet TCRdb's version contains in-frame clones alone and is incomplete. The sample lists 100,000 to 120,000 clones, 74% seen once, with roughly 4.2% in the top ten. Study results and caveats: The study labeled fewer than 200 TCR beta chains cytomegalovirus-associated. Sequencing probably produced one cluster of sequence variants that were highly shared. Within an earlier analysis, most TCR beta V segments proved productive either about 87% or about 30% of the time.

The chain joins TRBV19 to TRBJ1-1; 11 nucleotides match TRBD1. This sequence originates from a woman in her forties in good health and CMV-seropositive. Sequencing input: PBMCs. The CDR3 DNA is TGTGCCAGTAGTATCGGGACAGGGGGTGACACTGAAGCTTTCTTT. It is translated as CASSIGTGGDTEAFF. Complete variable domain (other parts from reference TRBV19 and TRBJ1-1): DGGITQSPKYLFRKEGQNVTLSCEQNLNHDAMYWYRQDPGQGLRLIYYSQIVNDFQKGDIAEGYSVSREKKESFPLTVTSAQKNPTAFYLCASSIGTGGDTEAFFGQGTRLTVV.